The source of this T cell receptor (beta chain) is a study of molecular identifiers for immune sequencing clone quantification. TCRdb re-called the PCR reads through MiXCR, storing one row per CDR3 protein. The table shows about 65,000 distinct CDR3 sequences, with about 18% occurring only once. This clonotype was counted many times. The V gene lost 4 bases and the J gene lost 0 bases, with 15 bases spanning the gap. The length of the CDR3 is 17 residues. Germline V gene data show CDR1 as KGHDR and CDR2 as SFDVKD. The receptor was derived from a human donor in good health. Some libraries in this study had Jurkat cell RNA spiked in. Source material: naive CD8+ T cells from blood, with Jurkat cell RNA spiked in. This sample's subset: FACS-sorted CD8+CD4-CCR7+CD45RA+ naive T cells. This sequence joins TRBV24-1 and TRBJ2-1; D ambiguous. The CDR3 coding sequence is TGTGCCACCAGTGAGGGCGTTAGCCAGGACTCCTACAATGAGCAGTTCTTC. This encodes CATSEGVSQDSYNEQFF.